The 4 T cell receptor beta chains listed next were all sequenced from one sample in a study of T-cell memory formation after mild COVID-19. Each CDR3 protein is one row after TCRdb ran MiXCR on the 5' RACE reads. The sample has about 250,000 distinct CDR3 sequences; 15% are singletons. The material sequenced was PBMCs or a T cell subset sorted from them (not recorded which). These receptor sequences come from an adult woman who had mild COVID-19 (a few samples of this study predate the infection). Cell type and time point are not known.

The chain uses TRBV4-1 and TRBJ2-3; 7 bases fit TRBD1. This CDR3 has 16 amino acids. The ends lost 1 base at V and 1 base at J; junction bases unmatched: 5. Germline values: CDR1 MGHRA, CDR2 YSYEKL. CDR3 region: CASSQADRVRTDTQYF. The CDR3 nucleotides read TGCGCCAGCAGCCAAGCCGACAGGGTTCGCACAGATACGCAGTATTTT.

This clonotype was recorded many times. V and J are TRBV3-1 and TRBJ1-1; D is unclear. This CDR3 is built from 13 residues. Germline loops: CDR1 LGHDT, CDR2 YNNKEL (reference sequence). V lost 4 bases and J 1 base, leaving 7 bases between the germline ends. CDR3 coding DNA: TGTGCCAGCAGCCCCGGGAGGAACACTGAAGCTTTCTTT. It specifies CASSPGRNTEAFF.

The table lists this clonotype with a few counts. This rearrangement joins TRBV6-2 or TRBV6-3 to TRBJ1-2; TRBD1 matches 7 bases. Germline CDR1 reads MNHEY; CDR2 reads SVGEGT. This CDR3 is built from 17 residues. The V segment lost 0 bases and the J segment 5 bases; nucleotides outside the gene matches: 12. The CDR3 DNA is TGTGCCAGCAGTTACTCGACCGGGACAGCTATATTTTATGGCTACACCTTC. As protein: CASSYSTGTAIFYGYTF.

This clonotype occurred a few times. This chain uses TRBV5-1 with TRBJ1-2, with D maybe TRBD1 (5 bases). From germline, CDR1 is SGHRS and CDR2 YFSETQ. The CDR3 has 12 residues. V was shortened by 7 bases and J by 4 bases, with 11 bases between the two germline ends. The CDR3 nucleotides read TGCGCCAGCTCTAGGGACGGCTATGGCTACACCTTC. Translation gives CASSRDGYGYTF.